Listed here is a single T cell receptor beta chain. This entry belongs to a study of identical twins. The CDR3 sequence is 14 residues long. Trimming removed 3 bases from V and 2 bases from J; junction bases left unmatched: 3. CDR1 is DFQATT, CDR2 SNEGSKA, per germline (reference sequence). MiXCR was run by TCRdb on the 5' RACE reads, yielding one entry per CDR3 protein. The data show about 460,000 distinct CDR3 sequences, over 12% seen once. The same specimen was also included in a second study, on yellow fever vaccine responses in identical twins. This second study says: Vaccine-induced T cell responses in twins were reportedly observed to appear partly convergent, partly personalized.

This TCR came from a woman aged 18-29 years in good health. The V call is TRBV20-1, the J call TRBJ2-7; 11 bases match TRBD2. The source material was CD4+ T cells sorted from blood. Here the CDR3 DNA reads TGCAGTGCTAGGTTGACTAGCGGGGCCTACGAGCAGTACTTC. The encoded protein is CSARLTSGAYEQYF.